The T cell receptor (beta chain) under discussion was sequenced for a study of cytomegalovirus exposure and HLA in healthy donors. Findings and caveats of the study: Equally common other TCR beta chains were less clonally expanded than HLA-associated ones, a later analysis found.

The primer mix had 60 Vbeta and 13 Jbeta primers. Sequenced by immunoSEQ multiplex PCR; TCRdb stores in-frame clones only, minus some. The data contain approximately 150,000 clones, 80% to 85% of them seen just once; the ten biggest clones take up 2.9%. As concerns this clone: Antigen: not known.

The CDR3 length is 11 residues. V was cut by 4 bases and J by 6 bases, with 4 bases left in between. Germline values: CDR1 MGHRA, CDR2 YSYEKL. The clonotype comes from a woman in her 30s in good health and CMV-seronegative. The chain joins TRBV4-1 to TRBJ2-1, with D unresolved. The sequenced sample consisted of PBMCs. Here the CDR3 reads CASSLLNEQFF. CDR3 nucleotides: TGCGCCAGCAGCCTCCTCAATGAGCAGTTCTTC.